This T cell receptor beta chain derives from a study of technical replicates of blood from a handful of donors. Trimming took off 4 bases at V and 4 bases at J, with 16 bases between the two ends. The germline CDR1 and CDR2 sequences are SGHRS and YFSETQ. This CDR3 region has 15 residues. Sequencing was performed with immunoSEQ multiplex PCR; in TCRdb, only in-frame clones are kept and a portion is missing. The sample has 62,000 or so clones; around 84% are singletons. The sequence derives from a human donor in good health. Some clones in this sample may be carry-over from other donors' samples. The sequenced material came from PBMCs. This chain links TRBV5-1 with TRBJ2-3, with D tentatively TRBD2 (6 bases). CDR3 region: CASSGGATRADTQYF. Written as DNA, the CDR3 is TGCGCCAGCAGCGGAGGGGCTACCCGGGCAGATACGCAGTATTTT. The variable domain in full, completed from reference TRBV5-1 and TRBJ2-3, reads KAGVTQTPRYLIKTRGQQVTLSCSPISGHRSVSWYQQTPGQGLQFLFEYFSETQRNKGNFPGRFSGRQFSNSRSEMNVSTLELGDSALYLCASSGGATRADTQYFGPGTRLTVL.